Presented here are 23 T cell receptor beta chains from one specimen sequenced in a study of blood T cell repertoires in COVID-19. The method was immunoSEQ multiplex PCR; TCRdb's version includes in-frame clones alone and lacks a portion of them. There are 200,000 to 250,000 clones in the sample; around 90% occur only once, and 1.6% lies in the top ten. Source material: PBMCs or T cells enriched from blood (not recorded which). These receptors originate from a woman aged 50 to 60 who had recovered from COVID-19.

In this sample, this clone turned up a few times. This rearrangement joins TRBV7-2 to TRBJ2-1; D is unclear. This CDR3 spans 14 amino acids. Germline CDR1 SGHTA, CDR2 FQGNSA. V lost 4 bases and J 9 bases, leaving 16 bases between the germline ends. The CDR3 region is CASSSMGGPGEQFF. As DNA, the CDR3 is TGTGCCAGCAGCTCAATGGGTGGCCCAGGTGAGCAGTTCTTC.

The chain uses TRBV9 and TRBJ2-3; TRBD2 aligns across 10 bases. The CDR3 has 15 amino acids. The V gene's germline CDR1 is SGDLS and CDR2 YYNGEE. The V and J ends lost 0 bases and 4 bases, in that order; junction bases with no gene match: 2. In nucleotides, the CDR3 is TGTGCCAGCAGCGTAGGGGGACTAGCGCCAGATACGCAGTATTTT. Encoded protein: CASSVGGLAPDTQYF.

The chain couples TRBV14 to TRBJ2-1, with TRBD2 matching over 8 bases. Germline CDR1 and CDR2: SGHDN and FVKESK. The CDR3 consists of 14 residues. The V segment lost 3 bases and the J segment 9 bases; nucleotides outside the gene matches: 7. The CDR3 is CASSHYLAGSEQFF. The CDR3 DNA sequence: TGTGCCAGCAGCCATTATCTAGCGGGTTCTGAGCAGTTCTTC.

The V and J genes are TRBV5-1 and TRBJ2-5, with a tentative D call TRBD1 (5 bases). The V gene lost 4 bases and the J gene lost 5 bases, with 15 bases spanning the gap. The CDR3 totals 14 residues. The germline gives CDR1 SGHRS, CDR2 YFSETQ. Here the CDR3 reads CASSPNDRSETQYF. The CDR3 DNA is TGCGCCAGCAGCCCCAACGACAGAAGCGAGACCCAGTACTTC.

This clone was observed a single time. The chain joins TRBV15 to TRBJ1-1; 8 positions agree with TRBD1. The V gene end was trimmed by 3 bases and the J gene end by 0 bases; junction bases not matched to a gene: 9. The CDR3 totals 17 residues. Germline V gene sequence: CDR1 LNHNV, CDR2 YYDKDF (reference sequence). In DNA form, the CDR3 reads TGTGCCACCAGCAGCTTAAAACGGACAGGGATGAACACTGAAGCTTTCTTT. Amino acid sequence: CATSSLKRTGMNTEAFF. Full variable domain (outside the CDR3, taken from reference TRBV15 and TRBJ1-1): DAMVIQNPRYQVTQFGKPVTLSCSQTLNHNVMYWYQQKSSQAPKLLFHYYDKDFNNEADTPDNFQSRRPNTSFCFLDIRSPGLGDTAMYLCATSSLKRTGMNTEAFFGQGTRLTVV.

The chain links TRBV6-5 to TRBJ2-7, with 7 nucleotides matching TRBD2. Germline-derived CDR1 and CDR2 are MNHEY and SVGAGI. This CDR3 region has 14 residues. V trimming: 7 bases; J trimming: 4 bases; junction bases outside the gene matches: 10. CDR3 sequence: CASIQPWREYEQYF. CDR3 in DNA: TGTGCCAGCATTCAGCCCTGGCGGGAGTACGAGCAGTACTTC.

This CDR3 is CASSAGGARTEAFF. The DNA for the CDR3 is TGTGCCAGCAGCGCCGGAGGAGCGAGAACTGAAGCTTTCTTT. The rearrangement links TRBV5-4 to TRBJ1-1; D is ambiguous. Germline V gene sequence: CDR1 SGHNT, CDR2 YYREEE (reference sequence). The CDR3 is made up of 14 amino acids. The V end was cut by 4 bases, the J end by 5 bases, with 15 bases between.

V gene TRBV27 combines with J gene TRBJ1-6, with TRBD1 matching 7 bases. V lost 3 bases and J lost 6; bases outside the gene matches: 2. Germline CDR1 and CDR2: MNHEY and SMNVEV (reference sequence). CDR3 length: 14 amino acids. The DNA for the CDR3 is TGTGCCAGCAGTTTGGGGACAGCTAATTCACCCCTCCACTTT. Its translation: CASSLGTANSPLHF.

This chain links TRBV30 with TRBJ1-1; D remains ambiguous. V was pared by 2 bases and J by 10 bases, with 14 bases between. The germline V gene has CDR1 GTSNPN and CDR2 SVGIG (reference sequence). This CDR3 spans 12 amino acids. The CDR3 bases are TGTGCCTGGAGTCCAATATCGGTCGGAGCTTTCTTT. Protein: CAWSPISVGAFF.

CDR3 in DNA: TGTGCCAGCAGCCCCACCCCCGGCGGGGGCTACACCTTC. Protein sequence: CASSPTPGGGYTF. The chain is built from TRBV7-3 and TRBJ1-2, with D unresolved. The V and J ends lost 5 bases and 8 bases respectively, with 15 bases between them. CDR1 and CDR2 from the germline V gene are SGHTA and FQGTGA. This CDR3 region has 13 residues.

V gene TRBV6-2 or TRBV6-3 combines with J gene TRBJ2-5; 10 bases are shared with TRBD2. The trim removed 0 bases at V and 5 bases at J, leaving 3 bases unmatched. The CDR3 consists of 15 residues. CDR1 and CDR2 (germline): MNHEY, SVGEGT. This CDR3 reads CASSYSRTSGETQYF. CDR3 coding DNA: TGTGCCAGCAGTTACTCCCGGACTAGCGGCGAGACCCAGTACTTC.

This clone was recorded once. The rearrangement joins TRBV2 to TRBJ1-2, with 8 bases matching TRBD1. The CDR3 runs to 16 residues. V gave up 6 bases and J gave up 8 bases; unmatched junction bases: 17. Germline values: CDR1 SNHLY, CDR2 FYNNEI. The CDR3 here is CASRISPVQGGEGYTF. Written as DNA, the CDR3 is TGTGCCAGCAGAATCTCGCCCGTACAGGGGGGTGAAGGCTACACCTTC.

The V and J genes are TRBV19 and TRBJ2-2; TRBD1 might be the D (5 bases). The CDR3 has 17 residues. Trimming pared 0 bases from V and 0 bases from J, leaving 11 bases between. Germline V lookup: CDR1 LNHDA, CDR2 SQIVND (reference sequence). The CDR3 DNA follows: TGTGCCAGTAGTATAGATCTATCCAGGGCGAACACCGGGGAGCTGTTTTTT. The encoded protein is CASSIDLSRANTGELFF.

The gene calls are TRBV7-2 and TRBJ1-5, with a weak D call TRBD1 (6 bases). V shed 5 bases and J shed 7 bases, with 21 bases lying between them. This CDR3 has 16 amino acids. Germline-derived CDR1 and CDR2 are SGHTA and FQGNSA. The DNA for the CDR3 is TGTGCCAGCAGCCCGGCGGGGGGCTGGGGTTTACAGCCCCAGCATTTT. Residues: CASSPAGGWGLQPQHF.

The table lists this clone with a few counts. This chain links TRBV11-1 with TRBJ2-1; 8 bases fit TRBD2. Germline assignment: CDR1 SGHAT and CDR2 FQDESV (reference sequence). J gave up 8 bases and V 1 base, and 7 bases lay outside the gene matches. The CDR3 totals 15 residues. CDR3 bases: TGTGCCAGCAGCTTAGACCAGCGGGAGTTAGATGAGCAGTTCTTC. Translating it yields CASSLDQRELDEQFF.

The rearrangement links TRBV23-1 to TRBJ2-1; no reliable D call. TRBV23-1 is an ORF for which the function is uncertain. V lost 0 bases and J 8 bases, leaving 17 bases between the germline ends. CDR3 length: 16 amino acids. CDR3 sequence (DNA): TGCGCCAGCAGTCAATCTAGGTCTAGTTTGACGCATGAGCAGTTCTTC. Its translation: CASSQSRSSLTHEQFF.

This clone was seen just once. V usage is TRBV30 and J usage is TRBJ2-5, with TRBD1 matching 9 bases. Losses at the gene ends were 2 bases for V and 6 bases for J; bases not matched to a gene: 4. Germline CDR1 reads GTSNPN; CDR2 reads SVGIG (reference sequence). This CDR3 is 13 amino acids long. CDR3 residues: CAWSTGGIKTQYF. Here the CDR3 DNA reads TGTGCCTGGAGTACAGGGGGCATTAAGACCCAGTACTTC.

CDR3 loop: CAISITSGRAADTQYF. CDR3 nucleotide sequence: TGTGCCATCAGTATAACTAGCGGGAGGGCGGCAGATACGCAGTATTTT. This chain links TRBV10-3 with TRBJ2-3, with TRBD2 matching 13 bases. Germline V CDR1 and CDR2: ENHRY, SYGVKD. Trimming cost V 5 bases and J 4 bases; bases outside gene matches: 6. This CDR3 is 16 amino acids long.

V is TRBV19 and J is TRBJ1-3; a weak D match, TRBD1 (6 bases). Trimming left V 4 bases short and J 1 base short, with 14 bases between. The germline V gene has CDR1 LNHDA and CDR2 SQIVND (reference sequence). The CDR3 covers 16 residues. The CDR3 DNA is TGTGCCAGTAGTACCACAGGGACTACATCTGGAAACACCATATATTTT. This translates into CASSTTGTTSGNTIYF.

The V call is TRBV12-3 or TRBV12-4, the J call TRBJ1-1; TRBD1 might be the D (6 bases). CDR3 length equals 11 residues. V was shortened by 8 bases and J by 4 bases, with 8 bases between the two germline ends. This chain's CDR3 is CASARGTEAFF. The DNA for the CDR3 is TGTGCCAGCGCCAGGGGCACTGAAGCTTTCTTT.

The CDR3 DNA reads as TGTGCCAGCATTACTGAGGGTTACGAGCAGTACTTC. Protein: CASITEGYEQYF. The chain carries TRBV21-1 and TRBJ2-7; the tabulated D call, TRBD2, remains unverified against the DNA. TRBV21-1 constitutes a pseudogene. The CDR3 is made up of 12 amino acids.

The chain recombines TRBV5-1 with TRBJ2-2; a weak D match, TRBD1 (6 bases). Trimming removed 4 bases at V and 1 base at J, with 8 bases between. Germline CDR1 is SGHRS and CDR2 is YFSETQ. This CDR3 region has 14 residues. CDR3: CASSTGQNTGELFF. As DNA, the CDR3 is TGCGCCAGCAGCACGGGACAGAACACCGGGGAGCTGTTTTTT.

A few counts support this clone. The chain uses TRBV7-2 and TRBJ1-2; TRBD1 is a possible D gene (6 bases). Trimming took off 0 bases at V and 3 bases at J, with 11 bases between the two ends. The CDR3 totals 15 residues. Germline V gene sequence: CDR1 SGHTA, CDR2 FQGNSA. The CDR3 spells CASSLAIQGDYGYTF. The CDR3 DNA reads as TGTGCCAGCAGCTTAGCGATACAGGGAGACTATGGCTACACCTTC.